Sequencing of this TCR beta chain was carried out in a study of blood T cell repertoires in COVID-19. This CDR3 has 14 amino acids. The V end was cut by 5 bases, the J end by 8 bases, with 18 bases between. Germline V gene sequence: CDR1 LNHDA, CDR2 SQIVND (reference sequence). This clone was seen more than once but under ten times. Assay used: immunoSEQ multiplex PCR; TCRdb lists only in-frame clones, some missing. The repertoire holds over 200,000 clones, with about 80% as singletons. J is TRBJ1-2 and V is TRBV19, with no clear D. Sequenced input: PBMCs or T cells enriched from blood (not recorded which). The TCR was taken from a man in his fifties or sixties who had recovered from COVID-19. The CDR3 region is CASSQRGPGGGYTF. The DNA of the CDR3 is TGTGCCAGTAGTCAAAGAGGTCCGGGAGGAGGCTACACCTTC.